This is a list of T cell receptor beta chains from one sample in a study of CD8 T cells in ankylosing spondylitis. TCRdb re-analysed the 5' RACE reads in MiXCR, keeping a single row per CDR3 protein. The sample lists more than 250,000 distinct CDR3 sequences, roughly 8% occurring once. Source material: blood, either unsorted or a sorted T cell fraction (not recorded which). The origin of the receptors is a male donor with ankylosing spondylitis. The CDR3 runs from the conserved cysteine through the conserved F or W. D genes are given only for firm matches. The size field is filled for only some rows; it gives once, few, many or a size class.

d_gene: -
j_gene: TRBJ2-1
len: 13
v_gene: TRBV7-9
abundance: many
CDR3aa: CASSSYPVNEQFF
CDR3nt: TGTGCCAGCAGCTCATACCCTGTGAATGAGCAGTTCTTC

d_gene: TRBD2
j_gene: TRBJ2-5
len: 15
v_gene: TRBV12-3/TRBV12-4
abundance: -
CDR3aa: CASTETSGNRETQYF
CDR3nt: TGTGCCAGCACTGAGACTAGCGGGAATCGAGAGACCCAGTACTTC

d_gene: -
j_gene: TRBJ1-1
len: 11
v_gene: TRBV20-1
abundance: few
CDR3aa: CSATGDTEAFF
CDR3nt: TGCAGTGCTACCGGGGACACTGAAGCTTTCTTT

d_gene: TRBD2
j_gene: TRBJ2-5
len: 14
v_gene: TRBV28
abundance: few
CDR3aa: CASSYTSVGETQYF
CDR3nt: TGTGCCAGCAGTTATACTAGCGTCGGAGAGACCCAGTACTTC

d_gene: -
j_gene: TRBJ2-7
len: 15
v_gene: TRBV7-8
abundance: -
CDR3aa: CASSLPTGPSYEQYF
CDR3nt: TGTGCCAGCAGCTTACCCACAGGGCCTTCCTACGAGCAGTACTTC

d_gene: -
j_gene: TRBJ1-2
len: 11
v_gene: TRBV12-3/TRBV12-4
abundance: -
CDR3aa: CASSERYGYTF
CDR3nt: TGTGCCAGCAGTGAACGTTATGGCTACACCTTC

d_gene: -
j_gene: TRBJ1-1
len: 15
v_gene: TRBV18
abundance: few
CDR3aa: CASSLSGERGTEAFF
CDR3nt: TGTGCCAGCTCACTCAGTGGGGAACGGGGCACTGAAGCTTTCTTT

d_gene: -
j_gene: TRBJ2-7
len: 12
v_gene: TRBV20-1
abundance: many
CDR3aa: CSAIYSSYEQYF
CDR3nt: TGCAGTGCTATATATAGCTCCTACGAGCAGTACTTC

d_gene: TRBD2
j_gene: TRBJ2-3
len: 19
v_gene: TRBV5-6
abundance: many
CDR3aa: CASSLLRRREGPSTDTQYF
CDR3nt: TGTGCCAGCAGCTTGTTGAGGAGGCGGGAGGGCCCAAGCACAGATACGCAGTATTTT

d_gene: -
j_gene: TRBJ1-1
len: 13
v_gene: TRBV9
abundance: -
CDR3aa: CASSAPTNTEAFF
CDR3nt: TGTGCCAGCAGCGCCCCGACTAACACTGAAGCTTTCTTT

d_gene: -
j_gene: TRBJ1-2
len: 14
v_gene: TRBV27
abundance: few
CDR3aa: CASSLSSQGYGYTF
CDR3nt: TGTGCCAGCAGTTTATCGAGCCAGGGCTATGGCTACACCTTC

d_gene: -
j_gene: TRBJ1-1
len: 13
v_gene: TRBV29-1
abundance: many
CDR3aa: CSVGGVQRKEAFF
CDR3nt: TGCAGCGTTGGAGGGGTACAACGGAAAGAAGCTTTCTTT

d_gene: -
j_gene: TRBJ2-1
len: 15
v_gene: TRBV7-9
abundance: many
CDR3aa: CASSPSGSSYNEQFF
CDR3nt: TGTGCCAGCAGCCCGAGCGGAAGCTCCTACAATGAGCAGTTCTTC

d_gene: TRBD2
j_gene: TRBJ2-7
len: 16
v_gene: TRBV5-1
abundance: many
CDR3aa: CASSRSHAGGSYEQYF
CDR3nt: TGCGCCAGCAGCCGAAGCCACGCGGGAGGATCCTACGAGCAGTACTTC

d_gene: -
j_gene: TRBJ2-1
len: 15
v_gene: TRBV7-9
abundance: many
CDR3aa: CASSDRLNSYNEQFF
CDR3nt: TGTGCCAGCAGCGACCGATTGAACTCCTACAATGAGCAGTTCTTC

d_gene: -
j_gene: TRBJ2-5
len: 14
v_gene: TRBV4-2
abundance: -
CDR3aa: CASSQGIQTETQYF
CDR3nt: TGTGCCAGCAGCCAAGGGATCCAAACCGAGACCCAGTACTTC

d_gene: -
j_gene: TRBJ1-4
len: 13
v_gene: TRBV5-1
abundance: -
CDR3aa: CASSDLTNEKLFF
CDR3nt: TGCGCCAGCAGCGACCTAACTAATGAAAAACTGTTTTTT

d_gene: -
j_gene: TRBJ2-7
len: 14
v_gene: TRBV2
abundance: many
CDR3aa: CASSQQGDGYEQYF
CDR3nt: TGTGCCAGCAGTCAACAGGGCGACGGCTACGAGCAGTACTTC

d_gene: -
j_gene: TRBJ2-7
len: 15
v_gene: TRBV4-1
abundance: -
CDR3aa: CASSRTRDWGYEQYF
CDR3nt: TGCGCCAGCAGCCGAACCAGGGACTGGGGGTACGAGCAGTACTTC

d_gene: -
j_gene: TRBJ2-7
len: 14
v_gene: TRBV5-1
abundance: many
CDR3aa: CASSLGDASREQYF
CDR3nt: TGCGCCAGCAGCTTGGGGGACGCGAGTCGGGAGCAGTACTTC

d_gene: -
j_gene: TRBJ2-6
len: 16
v_gene: TRBV7-9
abundance: -
CDR3aa: CASSPKGASGANVLTF
CDR3nt: TGTGCCAGCAGCCCGAAAGGGGCCTCTGGGGCCAACGTCCTGACTTTC

d_gene: TRBD2
j_gene: TRBJ2-1
len: 12
v_gene: TRBV10-3
abundance: -
CDR3aa: CAISQREEEQFF
CDR3nt: TGTGCCATCAGTCAGCGGGAGGAGGAGCAGTTCTTC

d_gene: -
j_gene: TRBJ2-3
len: 14
v_gene: TRBV4-2
abundance: -
CDR3aa: CAGSQEQTLDTQYF
CDR3nt: TGTGCCGGCAGCCAGGAACAGACACTAGATACGCAGTATTTT

d_gene: TRBD1
j_gene: TRBJ2-3
len: 14
v_gene: TRBV29-1
abundance: many
CDR3aa: CSVTGTGLADTQYF
CDR3nt: TGCAGCGTTACCGGGACAGGGCTGGCAGATACGCAGTATTTT

d_gene: TRBD2
j_gene: TRBJ2-2
len: 15
v_gene: TRBV27
abundance: many
CDR3aa: CASSRGLANTGELFF
CDR3nt: TGTGCCAGCAGTAGGGGACTAGCGAACACCGGGGAGCTGTTTTTT

d_gene: -
j_gene: TRBJ2-7
len: 15
v_gene: TRBV6-1
abundance: few
CDR3aa: CASTQSSGRPYEQYF
CDR3nt: TGTGCCAGCACTCAATCTTCCGGGCGGCCCTACGAGCAGTACTTC

d_gene: -
j_gene: TRBJ1-1
len: 9
v_gene: TRBV29-1
abundance: few
CDR3aa: CSVTPEAFF
CDR3nt: TGCAGCGTCACCCCCGAAGCTTTCTTT

d_gene: -
j_gene: TRBJ2-6
len: 15
v_gene: TRBV5-5
abundance: -
CDR3aa: CASSRPEVGANVLTF
CDR3nt: TGTGCCAGCAGCCGTCCGGAGGTGGGGGCCAACGTCCTGACTTTC

d_gene: TRBD1
j_gene: TRBJ1-4
len: 14
v_gene: TRBV7-6
abundance: -
CDR3aa: CASSLAGGTEKLFF
CDR3nt: TGTGCCAGCAGCTTAGCAGGGGGCACTGAAAAACTGTTTTTT

d_gene: -
j_gene: TRBJ1-1
len: 15
v_gene: TRBV7-9
abundance: few
CDR3aa: CASSRDGGGNTEAFF
CDR3nt: TGTGCCAGCAGCCGAGATGGGGGAGGGAACACTGAAGCTTTCTTT

d_gene: -
j_gene: TRBJ2-7
len: 15
v_gene: TRBV15
abundance: few
CDR3aa: CATSRDGASRYEQYF
CDR3nt: TGTGCCACCAGCAGAGATGGGGCCAGTCGCTACGAGCAGTACTTC

d_gene: TRBD1
j_gene: TRBJ2-5
len: 14
v_gene: TRBV7-8
abundance: -
CDR3aa: CASSSGQGEETQYF
CDR3nt: TGTGCCAGCAGTTCGGGACAGGGGGAGGAGACCCAGTACTTC

d_gene: -
j_gene: TRBJ1-1
len: 11
v_gene: TRBV20-1
abundance: many
CDR3aa: CSASSRKEAFF
CDR3nt: TGCAGTGCTAGTAGCAGGAAGGAAGCTTTCTTT

d_gene: -
j_gene: TRBJ2-7
len: 13
v_gene: TRBV5-6
abundance: few
CDR3aa: CASSLSGKGEQYF
CDR3nt: TGTGCCAGCAGCCTCTCCGGAAAGGGCGAGCAGTACTTC

d_gene: -
j_gene: TRBJ1-5
len: 13
v_gene: TRBV20-1
abundance: many
CDR3aa: CSASGGAGQPQHF
CDR3nt: TGCAGTGCTAGTGGGGGGGCCGGGCAGCCCCAGCATTTT

d_gene: -
j_gene: TRBJ1-1
len: 13
v_gene: TRBV20-1
abundance: few
CDR3aa: CSASPDSPTEAFF
CDR3nt: TGCAGTGCTAGCCCTGACAGTCCCACTGAAGCTTTCTTT

d_gene: TRBD1
j_gene: TRBJ1-3
len: 15
v_gene: TRBV12-3/TRBV12-4
abundance: few
CDR3aa: CASSYGTGGGNTIYF
CDR3nt: TGTGCCAGCAGCTACGGGACAGGGGGAGGAAACACCATATATTTT

d_gene: -
j_gene: TRBJ2-7
len: 13
v_gene: TRBV29-1
abundance: -
CDR3aa: CSVGASRGYEQYF
CDR3nt: TGCAGCGTCGGGGCTTCTAGGGGCTACGAGCAGTACTTC

d_gene: TRBD2
j_gene: TRBJ2-7
len: 15
v_gene: TRBV4-1
abundance: many
CDR3aa: CASSRTSGNSYEQYF
CDR3nt: TGCGCCAGCAGCCGAACTAGCGGGAATAGCTACGAGCAGTACTTC

d_gene: -
j_gene: TRBJ2-7
len: 17
v_gene: TRBV13
abundance: -
CDR3aa: CASSRSRSSANPYEQYF
CDR3nt: TGTGCCAGCAGCCGCTCGCGCAGTAGCGCTAATCCTTACGAGCAGTACTTC